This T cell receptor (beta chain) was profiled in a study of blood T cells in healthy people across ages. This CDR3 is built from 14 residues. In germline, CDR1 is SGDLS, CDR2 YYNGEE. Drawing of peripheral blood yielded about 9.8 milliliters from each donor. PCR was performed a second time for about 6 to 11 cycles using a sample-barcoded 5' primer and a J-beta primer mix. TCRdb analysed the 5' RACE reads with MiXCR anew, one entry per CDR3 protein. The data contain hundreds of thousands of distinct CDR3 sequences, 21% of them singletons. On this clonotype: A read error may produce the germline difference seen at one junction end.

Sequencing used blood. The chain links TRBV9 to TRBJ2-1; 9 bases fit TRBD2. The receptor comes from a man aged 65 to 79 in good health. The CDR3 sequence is CASSVGGLANKQFF. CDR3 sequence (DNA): TGTGCCAGCAGCGTAGGGGGACTAGCCAATAAGCAGTTCTTC.